This T cell receptor (beta chain) was documented in a study of blood T cell repertoires in COVID-19. Unmatched junction bases numbered 7, after V lost 0 bases and J lost 4 bases. This CDR3 is built from 15 residues. The V gene's germline CDR1 is GTSNPN and CDR2 SVGIG (reference sequence). This clone was seen only a few times. The repertoire was sequenced with immunoSEQ multiplex PCR; TCRdb's copy has only in-frame clones and lacks some. Of about 320,000 clones listed, about 85% are singletons. What was sequenced was PBMCs or T cells enriched from blood (not recorded which). The rearrangement uses TRBV30 and TRBJ2-7, with 9 bases fitting TRBD1. This receptor was taken from a woman in her 30s who had recovered from COVID-19. In nucleotides, the CDR3 is TGTGCCTGGAGTGTACTTGGGACAGGGAGATACGAGCAGTACTTC. Encoded protein: CAWSVLGTGRYEQYF.